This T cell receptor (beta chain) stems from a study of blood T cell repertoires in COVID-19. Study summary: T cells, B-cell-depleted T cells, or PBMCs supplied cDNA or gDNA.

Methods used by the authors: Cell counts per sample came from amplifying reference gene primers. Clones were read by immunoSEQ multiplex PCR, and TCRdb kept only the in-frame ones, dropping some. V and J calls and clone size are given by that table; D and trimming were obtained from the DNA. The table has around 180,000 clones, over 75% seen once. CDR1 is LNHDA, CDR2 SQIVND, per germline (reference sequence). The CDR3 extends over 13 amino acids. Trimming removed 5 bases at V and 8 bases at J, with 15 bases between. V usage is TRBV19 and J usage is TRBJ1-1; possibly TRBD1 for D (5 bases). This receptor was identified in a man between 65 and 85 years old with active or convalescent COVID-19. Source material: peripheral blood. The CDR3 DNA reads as TGTGCCAGTAGTGGCCAGGGCCCGAGGGAAGCTTTCTTT. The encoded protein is CASSGQGPREAFF.